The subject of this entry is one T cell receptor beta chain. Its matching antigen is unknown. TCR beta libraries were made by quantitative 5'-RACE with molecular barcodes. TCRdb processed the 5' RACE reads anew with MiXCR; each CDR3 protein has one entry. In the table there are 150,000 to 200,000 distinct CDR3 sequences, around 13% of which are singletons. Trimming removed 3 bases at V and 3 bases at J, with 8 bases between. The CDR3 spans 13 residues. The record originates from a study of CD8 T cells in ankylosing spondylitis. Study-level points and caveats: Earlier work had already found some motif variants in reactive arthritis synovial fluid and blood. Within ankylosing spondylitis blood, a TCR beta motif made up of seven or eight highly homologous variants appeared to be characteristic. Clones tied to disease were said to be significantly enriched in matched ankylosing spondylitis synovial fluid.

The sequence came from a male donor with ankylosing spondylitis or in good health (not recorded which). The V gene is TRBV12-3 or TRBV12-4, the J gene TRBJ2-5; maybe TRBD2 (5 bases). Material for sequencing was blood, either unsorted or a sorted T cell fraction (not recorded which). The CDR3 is CASSFELEETQYF. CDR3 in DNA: TGTGCCAGCAGTTTTGAACTAGAAGAGACCCAGTACTTC.